These 20 T cell receptor beta chains were sequenced from one sample in a study of cytomegalovirus exposure and HLA in healthy donors. Repertoires were generated with immunoSEQ multiplex PCR, while TCRdb's copy carries only in-frame clones and drops some. Among roughly 350,000 clones listed, about nine tenths were seen once. Sequences were obtained from PBMCs. These receptors originate from a woman aged 18-29 years in good health and CMV-seronegative.

This clone was seen many times. The sample contains more than one DNA sequence encoding this CDR3. The chain recombines TRBV27 with TRBJ2-7; 7 nucleotides agree with TRBD1. Germline-derived CDR1 and CDR2 are MNHEY and SMNVEV (reference sequence). V trimming: 5 bases; J trimming: 3 bases; junction bases outside the gene matches: 4. The CDR3 covers 13 residues. DNA for the CDR3: TGTGCCAGCAGTCGGGACAGTTTCTACGAGCAGTACTTC. It codes for CASSRDSFYEQYF.

The chain joins TRBV5-1 to TRBJ2-2; 7 bases match TRBD1. Germline V gene data show CDR1 as SGHRS and CDR2 as YFSETQ. This CDR3 is 16 amino acids long. With V trimmed by 3 bases and J by 0 bases, 5 bases remained unmatched. CDR3 sequence: CASSWGQPTNTGELFF. For the CDR3, the DNA is TGCGCCAGCAGCTGGGGACAGCCAACGAACACCGGGGAGCTGTTTTTT.

The chain is built from TRBV18 and TRBJ2-7; tentatively, D is TRBD2 (7 bases). CDR3 length: 15 residues. V lost 2 bases and J 2 bases, leaving 13 bases between the germline ends. Germline V gene sequence: CDR1 KGHSH, CDR2 LQKENI. The CDR3 DNA follows: TGTGCCAGCTCACCAAGGGGGAGGGAACCCTACGAGCAGTACTTC. This codes for CASSPRGREPYEQYF.

The chain recombines TRBV15 with TRBJ1-5; 9 nucleotides agree with TRBD1. Trimming cost V 4 bases and J 6 bases; bases outside gene matches: 25. Per germline, CDR1 LNHNV and CDR2 YYDKDF (reference sequence). CDR3 length: 21 residues. This chain's CDR3 is CATSISSGTGHSRVRGQPQHF. DNA for the CDR3: TGTGCCACCAGCATTTCCTCCGGGACAGGGCACTCCAGGGTAAGGGGTCAGCCCCAGCATTTT.

This clone was counted only a few times. This sequence joins TRBV6-5 and TRBJ1-2, with D possibly being TRBD1 (5 bases). Germline V gene lookup returns CDR1 MNHEY and CDR2 SVGAGI. V lost 2 bases, J lost 4 bases, and 8 bases lay in between. The CDR3 is 13 amino acids. This chain's CDR3 is CASSYTGPYGYTF. DNA of the CDR3: TGTGCCAGCAGTTACACAGGACCCTATGGCTACACCTTC.

V is TRBV7-2 and J is TRBJ2-1, with 9 bases fitting TRBD2. The V segment lost 7 bases and the J segment 5 bases; nucleotides outside the gene matches: 3. This CDR3 region has 13 residues. Germline V gene lookup returns CDR1 SGHTA and CDR2 FQGNSA. This CDR3 is CASKTSGHNEQFF. The CDR3 DNA is TGTGCCAGCAAGACTAGCGGACACAATGAGCAGTTCTTC.

The chain carries TRBV6-5 and TRBJ2-7; 7 bases align to TRBD1. V gave up 4 bases and J gave up 3 bases; unmatched junction bases: 3. Looked up from germline, CDR1 is MNHEY and CDR2 is SVGAGI. There are 13 residues in the CDR3. The DNA for the CDR3 is TGTGCCAGCAGTTTAAGGGGGCGCTACGAGCAGTACTTC. It encodes CASSLRGRYEQYF.

This chain connects TRBV5-6 to TRBJ1-3; maybe TRBD1 (6 bases). Germline V CDR1 and CDR2: SGHDT, YYEEEE. V lost 2 bases to trimming and J lost 0 bases, with 15 bases between them. CDR3 length: 17 residues. The CDR3 sequence is CASSLGSQGHSGNTIYF. The CDR3 nucleotides are TGTGCCAGCAGCTTAGGATCACAGGGACACTCTGGAAACACCATATATTTT.

The chain links TRBV7-9 to TRBJ2-5; 8 bases are a match to TRBD2. The trim removed 3 bases at V and 5 bases at J, leaving 11 bases unmatched. This CDR3 comprises 16 residues. Germline assignment: CDR1 SEHNR and CDR2 FQNEAQ (reference sequence). The CDR3 loop reads CASSFSREGPLETQYF. DNA of the CDR3: TGTGCCAGCAGCTTCTCCCGGGAGGGCCCTTTGGAGACCCAGTACTTC.

The rearrangement joins TRBV4-3 to TRBJ1-2; 7 positions agree with TRBD1. The CDR3 is 15 amino acids. Germline CDR1 and CDR2: LGHNA and YSLEER. V trimming: 3 bases; J trimming: 8 bases; junction bases outside the gene matches: 12. The CDR3 nucleotides read TGCGCCAGCAGCCAGGCAAGAGAGACAGGGTTCGGCTACACCTTC. It specifies CASSQARETGFGYTF.

The gene calls are TRBV5-8 and TRBJ2-1; D is possibly TRBD1 (6 bases). The germline CDR1 and CDR2 sequences are SGHTS and YDEGEE. Trimming took 1 base from V and 9 from J, leaving 17 bases between them. This CDR3 has 15 amino acids. In DNA, the CDR3 is TGTGCCAGCAGCTTGTGGGTGGGGACATCGGCTGAGCAGTTCTTC. Its translation: CASSLWVGTSAEQFF.

V gene TRBV18 combines with J gene TRBJ2-7, with D perhaps matching TRBD1 (5 bases). Germline V lookup: CDR1 KGHSH, CDR2 LQKENI. Trimming stripped 3 bases from V and 3 bases from J, with 15 bases between. The CDR3 spans 15 residues. For the CDR3, the DNA is TGTGCCAGCTCACCGCCTAGGGCAGGGCACTACGAGCAGTACTTC. Translation gives CASSPPRAGHYEQYF. Full variable domain (remainder filled in from reference TRBV18 and TRBJ2-7): NAGVMQNPRHLVRRRGQEARLRCSPMKGHSHVYWYRQLPEEGLKFMVYLQKENIIDESGMPKERFSAEFPKEGPSILRIQQVVRGDSAAYFCASSPPRAGHYEQYFGPGTRLTVT.

As concerns this clone: The sample has other DNA sequences that encode this CDR3 too. V gene TRBV19 combines with J gene TRBJ1-2; no reliable D call. This CDR3 spans 14 amino acids. The germline V and J ends were trimmed by 6 bases and 6 bases, with 17 bases remaining between them. Germline V gives CDR1 LNHDA, CDR2 SQIVND (reference sequence). Here the CDR3 DNA reads TGTGCCAGTAGCATCGGTCCCAGAGGAGATGGCTACACCTTC. Translated: CASSIGPRGDGYTF.

The gene calls are TRBV11-1 and TRBJ2-1, with TRBD2 matching over 7 bases. The CDR3 has 14 residues. J gave up 6 bases and V 1 base, and 3 bases lay outside the gene matches. CDR1 and CDR2 from the germline V gene are SGHAT and FQDESV (reference sequence). CDR3 sequence reads: CASSLGGSSNEQFF. The DNA of the CDR3 is TGTGCCAGCAGCTTAGGCGGGAGTAGCAATGAGCAGTTCTTC.

J is TRBJ2-3 and V is TRBV6-5; D is perhaps TRBD1 (6 bases). CDR1 and CDR2 (germline): MNHEY, SVGAGI. CDR3 length equals 13 residues. V was trimmed by 0 bases and J by 9 bases, leaving 10 bases between them. Written as DNA, the CDR3 is TGTGCCAGCAGTTACTCATACAGGGAGACGCAGTATTTT. Protein product: CASSYSYRETQYF.

The chain carries TRBV28 and TRBJ2-2; the D gene is possibly TRBD1 (5 bases). Germline V lookup: CDR1 MDHEN, CDR2 SYDVKM. The CDR3 extends over 20 amino acids. The V and J ends lost 4 bases and 4 bases respectively, with 28 bases between them. CDR3 in DNA: TGTGCCAGCAGTTATGGGGCTACAGGTTTGGGGCGTGAACTCACCGGGGAGCTGTTTTTT. This codes for CASSYGATGLGRELTGELFF.

The chain couples TRBV18 to TRBJ2-5, with D perhaps matching TRBD1 (7 bases). Trimming stripped 3 bases from V and 5 bases from J, with 13 bases between. CDR1 KGHSH and CDR2 LQKENI come from the germline V gene. The CDR3 sequence is 14 residues long. CDR3 residues: CASSPLQGRETQYF. The DNA for the CDR3 is TGTGCCAGCTCACCCCTACAGGGGAGGGAGACCCAGTACTTC.

The chain recombines TRBV7-2 with TRBJ2-1; 7 nucleotides align to TRBD2. Germline V gene lookup returns CDR1 SGHTA and CDR2 FQGNSA. J gave up 3 bases and V 0 bases, and 2 bases lay outside the gene matches. CDR3 length: 15 amino acids. The CDR3 DNA follows: TGTGCCAGCAGCTTAGCCGGGACTAACTACAATGAGCAGTTCTTC. The encoded protein is CASSLAGTNYNEQFF.

The chain joins TRBV2 to TRBJ2-1, with D unresolved. Looked up from germline, CDR1 is SNHLY and CDR2 is FYNNEI. V was shortened by 7 bases and J by 4 bases, with 11 bases between the two germline ends. The CDR3 runs to 13 residues. Here the CDR3 reads CASKRGPYNEQFF. The CDR3 DNA reads as TGTGCCAGCAAGAGAGGCCCTTACAATGAGCAGTTCTTC.

This chain's CDR3 is CASTSSGSADTQYF. The CDR3 region has the DNA TGCGCCTCCACGTCTAGCGGGAGTGCAGATACGCAGTATTTT. J is TRBJ2-3 and V is TRBV5-1, with 10 bases identical to TRBD2. V was clipped by 10 bases and J by 4 bases; unmatched bases: 9. Germline V CDR1 and CDR2: SGHRS, YFSETQ. CDR3 size: 14 residues.